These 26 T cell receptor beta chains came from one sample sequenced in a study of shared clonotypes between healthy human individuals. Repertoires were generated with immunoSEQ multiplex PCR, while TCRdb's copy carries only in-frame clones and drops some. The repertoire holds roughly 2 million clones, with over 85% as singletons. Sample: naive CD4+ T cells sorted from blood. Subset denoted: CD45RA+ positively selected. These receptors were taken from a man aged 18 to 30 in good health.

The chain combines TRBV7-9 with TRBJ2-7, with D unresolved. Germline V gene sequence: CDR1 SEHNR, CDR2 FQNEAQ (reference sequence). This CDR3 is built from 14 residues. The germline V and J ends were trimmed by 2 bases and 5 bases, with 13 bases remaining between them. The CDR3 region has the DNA TGTGCCAGCAGCTTATCACAGTCCTCAGACGAGCAGTACTTC. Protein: CASSLSQSSDEQYF.

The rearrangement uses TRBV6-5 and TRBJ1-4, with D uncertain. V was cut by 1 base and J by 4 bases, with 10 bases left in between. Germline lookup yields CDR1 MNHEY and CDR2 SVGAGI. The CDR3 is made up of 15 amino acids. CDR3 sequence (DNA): TGTGCCAGCAGTTACTACGGACGGGGTAATGAAAAACTGTTTTTT. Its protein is CASSYYGRGNEKLFF.

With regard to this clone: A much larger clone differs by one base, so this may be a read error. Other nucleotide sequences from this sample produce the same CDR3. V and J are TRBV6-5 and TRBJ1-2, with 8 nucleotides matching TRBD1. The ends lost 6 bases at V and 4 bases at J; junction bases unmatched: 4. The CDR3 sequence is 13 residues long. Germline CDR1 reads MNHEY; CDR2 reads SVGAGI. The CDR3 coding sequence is TGTGCCAGCAGCCGGACAGGGTCCTATGGCTACACCTTC. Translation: CASSRTGSYGYTF.

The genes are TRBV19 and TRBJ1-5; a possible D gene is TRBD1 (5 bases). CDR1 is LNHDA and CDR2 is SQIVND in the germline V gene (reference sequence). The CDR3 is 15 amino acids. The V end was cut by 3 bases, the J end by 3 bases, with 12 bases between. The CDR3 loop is CASSMTRAPNQPQHF. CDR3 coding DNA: TGTGCCAGTAGTATGACCAGGGCCCCCAATCAGCCCCAGCATTTT.

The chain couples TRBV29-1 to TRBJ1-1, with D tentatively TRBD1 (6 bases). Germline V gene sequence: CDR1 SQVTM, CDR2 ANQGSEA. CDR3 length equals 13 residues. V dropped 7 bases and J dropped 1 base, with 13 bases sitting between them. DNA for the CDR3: TGCAGCGCCCGGGGGGGCCCGAACACTGAAGCTTTCTTT. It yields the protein CSARGGPNTEAFF.

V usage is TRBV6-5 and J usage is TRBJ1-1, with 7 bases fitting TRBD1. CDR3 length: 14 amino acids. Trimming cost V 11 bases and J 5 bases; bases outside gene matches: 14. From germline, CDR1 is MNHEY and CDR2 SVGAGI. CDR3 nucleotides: TGTGCCTCACGGACCACAGGGGTATGGACTGAAGCTTTCTTT. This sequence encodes CASRTTGVWTEAFF.

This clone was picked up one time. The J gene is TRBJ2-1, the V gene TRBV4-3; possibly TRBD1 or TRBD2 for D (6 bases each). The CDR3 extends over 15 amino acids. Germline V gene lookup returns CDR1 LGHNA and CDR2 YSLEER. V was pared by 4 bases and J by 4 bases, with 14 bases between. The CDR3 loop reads CASSRGEGGYNEQFF. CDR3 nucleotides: TGCGCCAGCAGCCGGGGCGAGGGGGGATACAATGAGCAGTTCTTC.

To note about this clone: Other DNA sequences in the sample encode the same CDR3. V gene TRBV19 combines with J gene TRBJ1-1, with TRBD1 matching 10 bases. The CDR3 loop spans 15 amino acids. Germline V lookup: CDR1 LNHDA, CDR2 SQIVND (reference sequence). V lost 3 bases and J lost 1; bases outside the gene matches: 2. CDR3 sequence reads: CASSIRTGGNTEAFF. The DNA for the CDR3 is TGTGCCAGTAGTATTCGGACAGGGGGGAACACTGAAGCTTTCTTT.

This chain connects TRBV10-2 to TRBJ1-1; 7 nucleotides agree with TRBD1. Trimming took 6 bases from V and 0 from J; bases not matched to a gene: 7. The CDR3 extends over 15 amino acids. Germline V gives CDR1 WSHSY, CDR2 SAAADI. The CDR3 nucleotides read TGCGCCAGCAGGTCCGGGACAGCAATGAACACTGAAGCTTTCTTT. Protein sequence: CASRSGTAMNTEAFF.

The CDR3 bases are TGCGCCAGCAGTGAAACTAGCGGGGGGGGAGACTCCTACAATGAGCAGTTCTTC. Translating gives CASSETSGGGDSYNEQFF. This chain links TRBV10-2 with TRBJ2-1; 13 bases are shared with TRBD2. Germline V gene sequence: CDR1 WSHSY, CDR2 SAAADI. The CDR3 is 18 amino acids. After removal of 3 bases from V and 0 bases from J, the junction contained 5 bases not matched to a gene.

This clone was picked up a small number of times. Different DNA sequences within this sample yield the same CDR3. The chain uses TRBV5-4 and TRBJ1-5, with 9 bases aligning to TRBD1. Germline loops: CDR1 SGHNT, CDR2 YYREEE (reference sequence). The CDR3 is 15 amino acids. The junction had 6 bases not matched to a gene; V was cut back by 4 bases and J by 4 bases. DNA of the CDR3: TGTGCCAGCAGCCTCGGGACAGGGAGTAATCAGCCCCAGCATTTT. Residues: CASSLGTGSNQPQHF.

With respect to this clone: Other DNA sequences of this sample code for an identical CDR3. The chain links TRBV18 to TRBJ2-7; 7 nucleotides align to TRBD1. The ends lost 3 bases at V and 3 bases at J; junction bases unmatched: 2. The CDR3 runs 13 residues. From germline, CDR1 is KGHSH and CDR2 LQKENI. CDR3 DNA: TGTGCCAGCTCACCCGACAGGGTCTACGAGCAGTACTTC. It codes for CASSPDRVYEQYF.

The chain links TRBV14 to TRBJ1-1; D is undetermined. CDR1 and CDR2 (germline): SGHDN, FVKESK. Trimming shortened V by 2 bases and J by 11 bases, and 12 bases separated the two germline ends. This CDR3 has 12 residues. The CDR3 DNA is TGTGCCAGCAGCCAATCTCAAAGGAGGGCTTTCTTT. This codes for CASSQSQRRAFF.

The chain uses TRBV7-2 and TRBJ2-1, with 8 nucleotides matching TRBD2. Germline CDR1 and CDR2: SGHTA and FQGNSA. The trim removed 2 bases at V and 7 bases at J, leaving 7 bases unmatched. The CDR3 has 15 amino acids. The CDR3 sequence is CASSLKAGDGNEQFF. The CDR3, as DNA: TGTGCCAGCAGCTTAAAAGCGGGAGACGGAAATGAGCAGTTCTTC. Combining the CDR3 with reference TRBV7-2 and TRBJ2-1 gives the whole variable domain GAGVSQSPSNKVTEKGKDVELRCDPISGHTALYWYRQSLGQGLEFLIYFQGNSAPDKSGLPSDRFSAERTGGSVSTLTIQRTQQEDSAVYLCASSLKAGDGNEQFFGPGTRLTVL.

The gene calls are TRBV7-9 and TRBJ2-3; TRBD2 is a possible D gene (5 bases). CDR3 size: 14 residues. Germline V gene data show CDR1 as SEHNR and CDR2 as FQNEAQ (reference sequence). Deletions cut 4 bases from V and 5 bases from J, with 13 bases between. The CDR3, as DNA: TGTGCCAGCAGCTCGACTACTCCTGGAGATACGCAGTATTTT. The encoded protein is CASSSTTPGDTQYF.

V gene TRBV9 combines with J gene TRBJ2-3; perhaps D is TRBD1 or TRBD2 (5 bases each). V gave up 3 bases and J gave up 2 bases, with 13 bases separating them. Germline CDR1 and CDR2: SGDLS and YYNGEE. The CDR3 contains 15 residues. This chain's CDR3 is CASSGQPGPTDTQYF. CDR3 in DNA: TGTGCCAGCAGCGGACAGCCGGGGCCCACAGATACGCAGTATTTT. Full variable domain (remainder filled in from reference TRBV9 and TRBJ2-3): DSGVTQTPKHLITATGQRVTLRCSPRSGDLSVYWYQQSLDQGLQFLIQYYNGEERAKGNILERFSAQQFPDLHSELNLSSLELGDSALYFCASSGQPGPTDTQYFGPGTRLTVL.

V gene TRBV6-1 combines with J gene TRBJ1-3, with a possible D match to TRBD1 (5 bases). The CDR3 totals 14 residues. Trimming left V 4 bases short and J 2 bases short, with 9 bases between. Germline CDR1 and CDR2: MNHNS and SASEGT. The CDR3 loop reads CASSASGTGNTIYF. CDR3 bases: TGTGCCAGCAGTGCCTCAGGGACTGGAAACACCATATATTTT.

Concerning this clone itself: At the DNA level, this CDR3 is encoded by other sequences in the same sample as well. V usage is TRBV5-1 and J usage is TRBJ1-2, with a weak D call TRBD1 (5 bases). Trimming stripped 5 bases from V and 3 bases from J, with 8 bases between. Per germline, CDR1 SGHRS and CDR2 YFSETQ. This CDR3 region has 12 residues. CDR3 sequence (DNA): TGCGCCAGCAGTCCGGGGGACTATGGCTACACCTTC. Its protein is CASSPGDYGYTF.

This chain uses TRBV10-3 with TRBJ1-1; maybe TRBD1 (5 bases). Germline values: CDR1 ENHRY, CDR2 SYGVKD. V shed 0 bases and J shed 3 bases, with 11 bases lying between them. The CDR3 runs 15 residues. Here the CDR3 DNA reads TGTGCCATCAGTGAGTCCGGGGGGTGGGACACTGAAGCTTTCTTT. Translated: CAISESGGWDTEAFF.

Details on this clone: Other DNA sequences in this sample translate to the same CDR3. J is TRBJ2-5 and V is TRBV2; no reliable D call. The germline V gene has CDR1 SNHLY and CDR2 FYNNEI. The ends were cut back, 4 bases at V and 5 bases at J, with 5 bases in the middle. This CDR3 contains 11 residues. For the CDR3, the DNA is TGTGCCAGCAGTGTTTTGGAGACCCAGTACTTC. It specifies CASSVLETQYF.

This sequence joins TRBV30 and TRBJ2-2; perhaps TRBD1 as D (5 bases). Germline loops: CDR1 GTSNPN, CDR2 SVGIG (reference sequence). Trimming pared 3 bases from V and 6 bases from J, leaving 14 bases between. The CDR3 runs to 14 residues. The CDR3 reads CAWRAGLSAGELFF. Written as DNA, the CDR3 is TGTGCCTGGAGGGCAGGGCTATCGGCCGGGGAGCTGTTTTTT. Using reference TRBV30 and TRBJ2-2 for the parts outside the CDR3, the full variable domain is SQTIHQWPATLVQPVGSPLSLECTVEGTSNPNLYWYRQAAGRGLQLLFYSVGIGQISSEVPQNLSASRPQDRQFILSSKKLLLSDSGFYLCAWRAGLSAGELFFGEGSRLTVL.

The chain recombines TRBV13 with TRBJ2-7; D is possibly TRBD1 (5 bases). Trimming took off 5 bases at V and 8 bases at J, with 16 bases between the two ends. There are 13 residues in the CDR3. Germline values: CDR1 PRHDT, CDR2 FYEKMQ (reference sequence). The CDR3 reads CASSDKEQGQQYF. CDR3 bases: TGTGCCAGCAGCGACAAAGAGCAGGGCCAGCAGTACTTC.

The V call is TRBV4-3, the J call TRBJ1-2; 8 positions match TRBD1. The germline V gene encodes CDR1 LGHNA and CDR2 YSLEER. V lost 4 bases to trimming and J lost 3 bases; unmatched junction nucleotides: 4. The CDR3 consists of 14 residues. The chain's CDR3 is CASSRDRGDYGYTF. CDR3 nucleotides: TGCGCCAGCAGCCGAGACAGGGGCGACTATGGCTACACCTTC.

The CDR3 here is CASSQEGTWVANVLTF. The DNA for the CDR3 is TGCGCCAGCAGCCAAGAGGGGACCTGGGTGGCCAACGTCCTGACTTTC. V is TRBV4-3 and J is TRBJ2-6, with D perhaps given as TRBD1 or TRBD2 (5 bases each). In germline, CDR1 is LGHNA, CDR2 YSLEER. V shed 0 bases and J shed 6 bases, with 12 bases lying between them. CDR3 length: 16 residues.

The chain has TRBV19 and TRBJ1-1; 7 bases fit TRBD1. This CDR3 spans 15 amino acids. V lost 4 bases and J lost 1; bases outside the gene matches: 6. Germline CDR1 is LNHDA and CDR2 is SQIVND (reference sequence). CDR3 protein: CASSTRDSTNTEAFF. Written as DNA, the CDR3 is TGTGCCAGTAGTACCAGGGACAGCACGAACACTGAAGCTTTCTTT.

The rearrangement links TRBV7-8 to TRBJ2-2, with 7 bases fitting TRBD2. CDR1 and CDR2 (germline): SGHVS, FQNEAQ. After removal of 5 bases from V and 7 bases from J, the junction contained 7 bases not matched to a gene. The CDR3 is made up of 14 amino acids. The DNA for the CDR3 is TGTGCCAGCAGCCCGAGCGGGGTCGTCGGGGAGCTGTTTTTT. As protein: CASSPSGVVGELFF.